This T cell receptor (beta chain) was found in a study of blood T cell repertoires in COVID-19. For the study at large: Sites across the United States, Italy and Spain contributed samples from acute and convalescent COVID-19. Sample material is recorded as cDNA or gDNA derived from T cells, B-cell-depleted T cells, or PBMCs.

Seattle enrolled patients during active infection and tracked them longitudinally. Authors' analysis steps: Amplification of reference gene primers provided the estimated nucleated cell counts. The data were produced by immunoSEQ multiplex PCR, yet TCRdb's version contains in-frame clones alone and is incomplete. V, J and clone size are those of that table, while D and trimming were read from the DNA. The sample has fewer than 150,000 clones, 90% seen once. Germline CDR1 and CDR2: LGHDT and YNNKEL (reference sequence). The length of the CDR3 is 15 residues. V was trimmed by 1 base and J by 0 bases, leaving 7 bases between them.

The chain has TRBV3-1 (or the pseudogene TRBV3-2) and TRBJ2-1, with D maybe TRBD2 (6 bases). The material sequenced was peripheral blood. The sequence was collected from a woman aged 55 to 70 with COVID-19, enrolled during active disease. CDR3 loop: CASSQAGSSYNEQFF. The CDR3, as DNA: TGTGCCAGCAGCCAAGCCGGGAGCTCCTACAATGAGCAGTTCTTC.